The clone carrying this T cell receptor beta chain appeared many times. Its target is not known. The data derive from a study of response to subunit inactivated influenza vaccine. Study observations and caveats: The authors offered the suggestion that each seasonal influenza vaccination recruits few new T cells.

TCRdb itself ran the RT-PCR reads through MiXCR, one entry per CDR3 protein. The sample contains fewer than 600,000 distinct CDR3 sequences, about 7.2% of which appear only once. The clonotype was recovered from a man aged 50-75 years who received an inactivated influenza vaccine. Here the sequenced sample was PBMCs from blood, taken less than 30 months after vaccination.

DNA of the CDR3: TGCAGCGGAGGCGGGAATTCCTACGAGCAGTACTTC. It is translated as CSGGGNSYEQYF. The chain links TRBV29-1 to TRBJ2-7; tentatively, D is TRBD2 (6 bases). The V gene lost 7 bases and the J gene lost 1 base, with 11 bases spanning the gap. Germline V gene lookup returns CDR1 SQVTM and CDR2 ANQGSEA. The CDR3 contains 12 residues.